This T cell receptor beta chain was captured in a study of blood T cell repertoires in COVID-19. Overall study context: The United States, Italy and Spain provided the acute and convalescent COVID-19 samples. PBMCs, B-cell-depleted T cells, or T cells were the source of the cDNA or gDNA that made up the material.

Original processing notes: Amplification from reference gene primers served as the basis for estimated nucleated cell counts. The table came from immunoSEQ multiplex PCR; TCRdb's copy has only in-frame clones and leaves some out. That table supplies the V and J calls and clone size; D and trimming were determined from the DNA. The table lists roughly 59,000 clones, roughly four fifths of them singletons. The source is a woman in her fifties or sixties with active or convalescent COVID-19. Sample: peripheral blood.

CDR3 region: CASSQSGRAAGELFF. The CDR3 DNA follows: TGTGCCAGCAGCCAAAGCGGGAGGGCGGCCGGGGAGCTGTTTTTT. This sequence joins TRBV5-8 and TRBJ2-2; 10 bases fit TRBD2. In germline, CDR1 is SGHTS, CDR2 YDEGEE. After removal of 4 bases from V and 6 bases from J, the junction contained 6 bases not matched to a gene. The CDR3 sequence is 15 residues long.